Listed below are T cell receptor beta chains from one sample, sequenced in a study of T cells after posttransplantation cyclophosphamide. Repertoires were generated with immunoSEQ multiplex PCR, while TCRdb's copy carries only in-frame clones and drops some. The table lists under 20,000 clones, over 70% of them singletons, with about 28% in the top ten. The sample here was PBMCs, taken after an allogeneic stem cell transplant with post-transplant cyclophosphamide. The receptors here all came from a male patient aged 25-45 years who received an allogeneic stem cell transplant from a related donor, was CMV-positive, and had acute GVHD only. A subset of T cells may come from the graft donor. The CDR3 runs from the conserved cysteine through the conserved F or W. The D gene is left open where the match is weak. Not every row has a clone size; where given, it reads once, few, many or a size class.

V: TRBV13; D: -; size: -; J: TRBJ1-1; CDR3: CASSLGWSDTEAFF; DNA: TGTGCCAGCAGCTTAGGGTGGTCGGACACTGAAGCTTTCTTT
V: TRBV7-2; D: TRBD2; size: -; J: TRBJ2-3; CDR3: CASSSQAGGFDTQYF; DNA: TGTGCCAGCAGCTCCCAAGCGGGGGGGTTTGATACGCAGTATTTT
V: TRBV6-5; D: -; size: -; J: TRBJ1-1; CDR3: CASSSFVLNTEAFF; DNA: TGTGCCAGCAGTTCTTTCGTTCTGAACACTGAAGCTTTCTTT
V: TRBV18; D: -; size: -; J: TRBJ1-1; CDR3: CASSFQGNTEAFF; DNA: TGTGCCAGCTCATTCCAGGGGAACACTGAAGCTTTCTTT
V: TRBV25-1; D: TRBD2; size: -; J: TRBJ2-3; CDR3: CASSDRGLAGDSFTQYF; DNA: TGTGCCAGCAGTGACCGCGGACTAGCGGGGGACAGTTTTACGCAGTATTTT
V: TRBV9; D: -; size: few; J: TRBJ2-7; CDR3: CASSVDGSSYEQYF; DNA: TGTGCCAGCAGCGTAGACGGGAGCTCCTACGAGCAGTACTTC
V: TRBV25-1; D: -; size: -; J: TRBJ2-4; CDR3: CASSESTGISIQYF; DNA: TGTGCCAGCAGTGAATCCACAGGGATAAGCATTCAGTACTTC
V: TRBV6-1; D: -; size: -; J: TRBJ1-5; CDR3: CASSERGGVEPQHF; DNA: TGTGCCAGCAGTGAGAGGGGGGGGGTAGAGCCCCAGCATTTT
V: TRBV9; D: -; size: -; J: TRBJ1-2; CDR3: CASSVEAGRDYGYTF; DNA: TGTGCCAGCAGCGTAGAAGCAGGGCGAGACTATGGCTACACCTTC
V: TRBV19; D: -; size: -; J: TRBJ1-6; CDR3: CASSNRISYNSPLHF; DNA: TGTGCCAGTAGTAACCGAATCAGCTATAATTCACCCCTCCACTTT
V: TRBV7-2; D: -; size: -; J: TRBJ1-2; CDR3: CASSLGQGMSGYTF; DNA: TGTGCCAGCAGCTTAGGGCAGGGAATGTCGGGCTACACCTTC
V: TRBV5-1; D: -; size: -; J: TRBJ1-6; CDR3: CASSLDGINSPLHF; DNA: TGCGCCAGCAGCTTGGACGGGATTAATTCACCCCTCCACTTT
V: TRBV12-5; D: -; size: -; J: TRBJ2-2; CDR3: CASGLYTTGELFF; DNA: TGTGCTAGTGGTTTGTACACCACCGGGGAGCTGTTTTTT
V: TRBV6-1; D: TRBD2; size: -; J: TRBJ2-5; CDR3: CASGSSGGRQYF; DNA: TGTGCCAGCGGGTCTAGCGGGGGCCGGCAGTACTTC
V: TRBV7-8; D: TRBD1; size: -; J: TRBJ1-4; CDR3: CASSSQGAGEKLFF; DNA: TGTGCCAGCAGCTCACAGGGGGCCGGTGAAAAACTGTTTTTT
V: TRBV20-1; D: -; size: -; J: TRBJ2-5; CDR3: CSARSPTGEYF; DNA: TGCAGTGCTAGATCCCCGACGGGGGAGTACTTC
V: TRBV6-5; D: TRBD2; size: -; J: TRBJ2-1; CDR3: CASSYWGGGRLGEQFF; DNA: TGTGCCAGCAGTTACTGGGGCGGGGGGAGATTGGGTGAGCAGTTCTTC
V: TRBV6-5; D: TRBD2; size: -; J: TRBJ2-5; CDR3: CASSPTSGGEETQYF; DNA: TGTGCCAGCAGTCCGACTAGCGGGGGGGAAGAGACCCAGTACTTC
V: TRBV6-5; D: -; size: -; J: TRBJ1-5; CDR3: CASSFSGQHQPQHF; DNA: TGTGCCAGCAGTTTCTCTGGACAGCATCAGCCCCAGCATTTT
V: TRBV7-2; D: -; size: -; J: TRBJ2-7; CDR3: CASSSAYEQYF; DNA: TGTGCCAGCAGCTCTGCCTACGAGCAGTACTTC
V: TRBV6-1; D: -; size: -; J: TRBJ2-1; CDR3: CASSDWGTGIGYNEQFF; DNA: TGTGCCAGCAGTGATTGGGGAACAGGGATAGGGTACAATGAGCAGTTCTTC
V: TRBV7-2; D: -; size: -; J: TRBJ1-5; CDR3: CASSLDGGGSNQPQHF; DNA: TGTGCCAGCAGCTTAGACGGGGGGGGTAGCAATCAGCCCCAGCATTTT
V: TRBV5-1; D: TRBD1; size: -; J: TRBJ1-4; CDR3: CASSEGTGGEKLFF; DNA: TGCGCCAGCAGCGAGGGGACAGGGGGTGAAAAACTGTTTTTT
V: TRBV18; D: -; size: few; J: TRBJ1-1; CDR3: CASSPRGVDTEAFF; DNA: TGTGCCAGCTCACCACGGGGGGTAGACACTGAAGCTTTCTTT
V: TRBV18; D: -; size: -; J: TRBJ1-1; CDR3: CASSPSGEFNTEAFF; DNA: TGTGCCAGCTCACCGAGCGGGGAATTCAACACTGAAGCTTTCTTT
V: TRBV27; D: -; size: -; J: TRBJ1-2; CDR3: CASSPWSLQYGYTF; DNA: TGTGCCAGCAGCCCATGGAGCCTTCAGTATGGCTACACCTTC
V: TRBV9; D: -; size: few; J: TRBJ2-1; CDR3: CASSQDWERLGEQFF; DNA: TGTGCCAGCAGCCAAGATTGGGAGCGCTTAGGGGAGCAGTTCTTC
V: TRBV5-6; D: TRBD1; size: -; J: TRBJ2-5; CDR3: CASSWGTEETQYF; DNA: TGTGCCAGCAGCTGGGGGACAGAAGAGACCCAGTACTTC
V: TRBV7-2; D: TRBD2; size: -; J: TRBJ2-7; CDR3: CASSLGWAAGEQYF; DNA: TGTGCCAGCAGCTTAGGTTGGGCAGCGGGGGAGCAGTACTTC